The clone carrying this TCR beta chain was detected ten times or more. As yet, its antigen is unknown. The entry originates in a study of T cells in Graves' hyperthyroidism and ophthalmopathy. Broader study findings: It was a median approximately 6 months before onset that the model predicted ophthalmopathy. Classification by a 13 V-J model distinguished ophthalmopathy from stable hyperthyroidism. Among thyroid clonotypes expanded above 0.001, most also appeared in blood.

The CDR3 regions of TCR beta were amplified from RNA transcripts. The TCR CDR3 was amplified in a first-round RT-PCR using the HTBI primer set. TCRdb fed the multiplex PCR reads into MiXCR, producing one record per CDR3 protein. This table holds over 650,000 distinct CDR3 sequences, roughly 46% found once. Clinical symptoms, serum thyroxine, TRAb, thyroid ultrasound and orbital computed tomography established diagnosis. The length of the CDR3 is 15 residues. Germline CDR1 reads SEHNR; CDR2 reads FQNEAQ (reference sequence). V was clipped by 3 bases and J by 2 bases, with 11 bases between them. The sample consisted of peripheral blood or thyroid tissue (not recorded which). This chain uses TRBV7-9 with TRBJ1-3; perhaps TRBD1 as D (6 bases). This TCR was sampled from an adult man with Graves' disease, either hyperthyroidism or ophthalmopathy (not recorded which). The CDR3 coding sequence is TGTGCCAGCAGCTTCCGAAGGGGGACTGGAAACACCATATATTTT. Its protein is CASSFRRGTGNTIYF.